Listed here is a single T cell receptor (beta chain). This sample was included in a study of blood T cell repertoires in COVID-19. In the authors' workflow: From reference gene primer amplification, estimates of nucleated cell counts were derived. Repertoires were generated with immunoSEQ multiplex PCR, while TCRdb's copy carries only in-frame clones and drops some. D and trimming were read from the DNA, whereas the V and J calls and clone size are those reported in that table. The sample records around 200,000 clones, about 88% being singletons. Germline V CDR1 and CDR2: LGHNA, YNFKEQ. Trimming stripped 1 base from V and 5 bases from J, with 18 bases between. This CDR3 has 17 amino acids.

Material: PBMCs or T cells enriched from blood (not recorded which). The V and J genes are TRBV4-2 and TRBJ2-1, with a possible D match to TRBD2 (5 bases). The source is a woman aged 25 to 45 who had recovered from COVID-19. Here the CDR3 reads CASSQVLLGSLHNEQFF. The CDR3 DNA sequence: TGTGCCAGCAGCCAAGTTTTACTGGGGAGTCTGCACAATGAGCAGTTCTTC.